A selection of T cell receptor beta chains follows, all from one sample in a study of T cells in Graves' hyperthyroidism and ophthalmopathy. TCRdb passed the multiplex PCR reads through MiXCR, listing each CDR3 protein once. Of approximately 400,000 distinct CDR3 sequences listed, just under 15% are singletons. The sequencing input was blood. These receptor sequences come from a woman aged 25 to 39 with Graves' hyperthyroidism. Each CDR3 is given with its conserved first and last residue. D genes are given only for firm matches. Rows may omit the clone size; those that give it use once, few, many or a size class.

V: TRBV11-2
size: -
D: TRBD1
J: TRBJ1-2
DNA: TGTGCCAGCAGCGCATTGACAGGGGGAGTTAACTATGGCTACACCTTC
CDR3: CASSALTGGVNYGYTF

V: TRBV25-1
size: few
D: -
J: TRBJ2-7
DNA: TGTGCCAGCTGGACCGGATTTAGCTCCCACGAGCAGTACTTC
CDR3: CASWTGFSSHEQYF

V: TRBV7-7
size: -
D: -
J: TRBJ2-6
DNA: TGTGCTAGCAGCCCTACGCCCTATCCAGACTCTGGGGCCAACGTCCTGACTTTC
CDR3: CASSPTPYPDSGANVLTF

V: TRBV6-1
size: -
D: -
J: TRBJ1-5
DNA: TGTGCCAGCAGCCCCATCCCCCTGGGGCCTTATAGCAATCAGCCCCAGCATTTT
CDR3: CASSPIPLGPYSNQPQHF

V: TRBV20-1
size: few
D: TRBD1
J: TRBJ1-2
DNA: TGCAGTGCCCACCGGGGACAGGCCGGAACCTTC
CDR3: CSAHRGQAGTF

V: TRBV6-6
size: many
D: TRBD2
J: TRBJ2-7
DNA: TGTGCCAGCAGTTACTCCCGACTAGCGGGGACAAACGAGCAGTACTTC
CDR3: CASSYSRLAGTNEQYF

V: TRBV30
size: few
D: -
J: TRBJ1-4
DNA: TGTGCCTGGAGCTCACCGGGACAACTTAATGAAAAACTGTTTTTT
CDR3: CAWSSPGQLNEKLFF

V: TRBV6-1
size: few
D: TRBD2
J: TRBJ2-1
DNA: TGTGCCAGCAGCCGATGGACTAGCGGACGCTCCTACAATGAGCAGTTCTTC
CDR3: CASSRWTSGRSYNEQFF

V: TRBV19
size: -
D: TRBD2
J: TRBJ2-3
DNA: TGTGTCCGGGGAGCGGGAGCGTCGGGGGGAGATACGCAGTATTTT
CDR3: CVRGAGASGGDTQYF

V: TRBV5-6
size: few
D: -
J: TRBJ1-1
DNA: TGTGCCAGCAGCCTAGGACAGAAATTGAACACTGAAGCTTTCTTT
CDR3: CASSLGQKLNTEAFF

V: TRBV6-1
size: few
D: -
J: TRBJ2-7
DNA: TGTGCCAGCAGTGAAGGACACATCTACTACGAGCAGTACTTC
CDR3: CASSEGHIYYEQYF

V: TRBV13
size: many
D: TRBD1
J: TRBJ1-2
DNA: TGTGCCAGCCGCCGACAGGGGCTAACCGATGGCTACACCTTC
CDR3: CASRRQGLTDGYTF

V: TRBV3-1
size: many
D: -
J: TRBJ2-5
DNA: TGTGCCAGCAGACCACCGACAGGTTCGGAGACCCAGTACTTC
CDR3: CASRPPTGSETQYF

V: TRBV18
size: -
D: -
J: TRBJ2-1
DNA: TGTGCCAGCTCACCACTTCAGAGTTTCAATGAGCAGTTCTTC
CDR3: CASSPLQSFNEQFF

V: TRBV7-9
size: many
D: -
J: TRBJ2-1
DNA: TGTGCCAGCAGCCTCCGGGACACCCTCTTGTTCTTC
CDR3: CASSLRDTLLFF

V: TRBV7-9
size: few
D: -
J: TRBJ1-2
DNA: TGTGCCAGCAGCTTAGCAGGGGGTGGTGGCTACACCTTC
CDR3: CASSLAGGGGYTF

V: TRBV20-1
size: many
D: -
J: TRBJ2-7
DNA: TGCAGTGCTAGAGATAGGACTTCCTACGAGCAGTACTTC
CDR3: CSARDRTSYEQYF

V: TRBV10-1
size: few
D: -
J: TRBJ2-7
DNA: TGCGCCAGCAGTGCACGGGCCAGCTCCTACGAGCAGTACTTC
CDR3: CASSARASSYEQYF

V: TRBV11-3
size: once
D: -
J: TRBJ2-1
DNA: TGTGCCAGCAGCCTCCATAGTAGGAATGAGCAGTTCTTC
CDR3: CASSLHSRNEQFF

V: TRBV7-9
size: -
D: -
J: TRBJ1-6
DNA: TGTGCCAGCAGCTTAGGGGTTTCCGGGAATTCACCCCTCCACTTT
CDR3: CASSLGVSGNSPLHF

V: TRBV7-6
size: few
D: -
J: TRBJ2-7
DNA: TGTGCCAGCAGCTTAGGCGGGGCGGTCGACGAGCAGTACTTC
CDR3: CASSLGGAVDEQYF

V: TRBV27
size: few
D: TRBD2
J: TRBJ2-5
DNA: TGTGCCAGCAGTTTGACTGACGGGAGGGCCCCTAAGTACTTC
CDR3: CASSLTDGRAPKYF

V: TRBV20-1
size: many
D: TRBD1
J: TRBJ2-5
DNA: TGCAGTGCTAGTTATACACAGGGGGCAGGGGAGACCCAGTACTTC
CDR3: CSASYTQGAGETQYF